This T cell receptor (beta chain) originates from a study of blood T cells in healthy people across ages. This clonotype was seen more than once but under ten times. The target antigen is unknown. General study results and limits: Researchers judged that diversity estimates from one million T cells fell short of true values.

A second about 7 to 11 cycle PCR used barcoded and J-beta primers. The authors tagged each cDNA molecule using a template-switch adaptor with 12 random nucleotides. TCRdb itself ran the 5' RACE reads through MiXCR, one entry per CDR3 protein. The sample lists roughly 1.6 million distinct CDR3 sequences, roughly 30% occurring once. Healthy Russian Caucasian donors spanned ages about 6 to 95 years. PBMCs were isolated at a quantity of at least 6 million per sample. Germline CDR1 reads SGDLS; CDR2 reads YYNGEE. The CDR3 length is 16 residues. Losses at the gene ends were 4 bases for V and 2 bases for J; bases not matched to a gene: 8.

This clonotype originated in a woman aged 25 to 39 in good health. Specimen: blood. The chain carries TRBV9 and TRBJ2-1; 8 bases are shared with TRBD1. As DNA, the CDR3 is TGTGCCAGCAGCTTATCAGGGGGACAGGCCTACAATGAGCAGTTCTTC. Translating gives CASSLSGGQAYNEQFF. The full variable domain, completed using reference TRBV9 and TRBJ2-1, is DSGVTQTPKHLITATGQRVTLRCSPRSGDLSVYWYQQSLDQGLQFLIQYYNGEERAKGNILERFSAQQFPDLHSELNLSSLELGDSALYFCASSLSGGQAYNEQFFGPGTRLTVL.